This T cell receptor beta chain was observed in a study of read filtering for tumor transcriptome and immune sequencing. Study results and limitations: Compared with RNA-seq, IR-seq gave much higher clonotype depth and reliability.

Molecular barcoded adaptors covering alpha/delta and beta/gamma chains were used on roughly 370 ng RNA. TCRdb reprocessed the reads with MiXCR, giving one entry per CDR3 protein. The table shows more than 30,000 distinct CDR3 sequences, with 11% to 15% occurring only once. With 3 bases removed from V and 0 bases from J, the gap between germline ends came to 5 bases. The CDR3 length is 13 residues. Germline CDR1 LNHNV, CDR2 YYDKDF (reference sequence). This clonotype occurred many times. Its specificity is not known. This sequence was found in a donor aged 40 or over with multiple myeloma. Sequencing was performed on a population of CD138-negative cells sorted from bone marrow. The rearrangement uses TRBV15 and TRBJ1-1; no definite D call. The CDR3 is CATSSDLNTEAFF. The CDR3 coding sequence is TGTGCCACCAGCAGTGACTTGAACACTGAAGCTTTCTTT. Full variable domain (remainder filled in from reference TRBV15 and TRBJ1-1): DAMVIQNPRYQVTQFGKPVTLSCSQTLNHNVMYWYQQKSSQAPKLLFHYYDKDFNNEADTPDNFQSRRPNTSFCFLDIRSPGLGDTAMYLCATSSDLNTEAFFGQGTRLTVV.